The 19 T cell receptor beta chains presented below share a single source sample, sequenced in a study of T cells after yellow fever vaccination. TCRdb recomputed calls from the 5' RACE reads with MiXCR, one row per CDR3 protein. Of 150,000 or so distinct CDR3 sequences listed, about a tenth are singletons. The material was CD8+ T cells sorted from PBMCs, obtained 45 days after the yellow fever booster vaccination. These receptor sequences come from a man younger than 30 who received the YFV17D yellow fever vaccine.

The rearrangement joins TRBV10-3 to TRBJ2-2; no reliable D call. This CDR3 has 15 residues. The ends were cut back, 8 bases at V and 0 bases at J, with 13 bases in the middle. The germline V gene encodes CDR1 ENHRY and CDR2 SYGVKD. DNA for the CDR3: TGTGCCATCGCTAAGACATCCTCGAACACCGGGGAGCTGTTTTTT. Its translation is CAIAKTSSNTGELFF.

This clonotype was observed a few times. The V gene is TRBV27, the J gene TRBJ1-1; no clear D. Germline V gene lookup returns CDR1 MNHEY and CDR2 SMNVEV (reference sequence). The CDR3 is 14 amino acids. Trimming shortened V by 0 bases and J by 0 bases, and 5 bases separated the two germline ends. The CDR3 DNA reads TGTGCCAGCAGTTTATCAGTCCTGAACACTGAAGCTTTCTTT. This gives the protein CASSLSVLNTEAFF.

The table lists this clonotype with many counts. This chain joins TRBV15 and TRBJ2-2, with TRBD1 matching over 9 bases. The V gene's germline CDR1 is LNHNV and CDR2 YYDKDF (reference sequence). V lost 5 bases to trimming and J lost 0 bases; unmatched junction nucleotides: 7. CDR3 size: 17 residues. The chain's CDR3 is CATSGPGQGSNTGELFF. DNA of the CDR3: TGTGCCACCAGCGGGCCGGGACAGGGATCGAACACCGGGGAGCTGTTTTTT.

This clonotype was observed many times. CDR3 DNA: TGTGCCAGCAGCTTAACGACTAGCGGGGGAAACAATGAGCAGTTCTTC. This encodes CASSLTTSGGNNEQFF. The chain couples TRBV7-3 to TRBJ2-1; 12 nucleotides agree with TRBD2. Looked up from germline, CDR1 is SGHTA and CDR2 is FQGTGA. Unmatched junction bases numbered 2, after V lost 0 bases and J lost 5 bases. CDR3 size: 16 residues.

The CDR3 coding sequence is TGCAGTGCTAGAGATGAACTACGGGACAAATCCTACGAGCAGTACTTC. It yields the protein CSARDELRDKSYEQYF. This chain joins TRBV20-1 and TRBJ2-7, with D possibly TRBD1 on 6 matching bases. This CDR3 contains 16 residues. V lost 0 bases and J lost 1, with 16 bases in between. The V gene's germline CDR1 is DFQATT and CDR2 SNEGSKA (reference sequence).

This clonotype has more than one count but fewer than ten. The J gene is TRBJ2-1, the V gene TRBV3-1; 11 nucleotides match TRBD2. CDR1 and CDR2 (germline): LGHDT, YNNKEL (reference sequence). The V segment lost 5 bases and the J segment 7 bases; nucleotides outside the gene matches: 13. CDR3 length equals 17 residues. Here the CDR3 DNA reads TGTGCCAGCAGCACGACCTTAGCGGGGGGGCCGGGGAATGAGCAGTTCTTC. Its translation is CASSTTLAGGPGNEQFF.

This clonotype was counted between two and nine times. The gene calls are TRBV4-2 and TRBJ2-5, with D perhaps TRBD2 (6 bases). V was pared by 2 bases and J by 5 bases, with 9 bases between. CDR3 size: 13 residues. Germline values: CDR1 LGHNA, CDR2 YNFKEQ. The CDR3 here is CASSQISGETQYF. The CDR3 coding sequence is TGTGCCAGCAGCCAAATAAGCGGGGAGACCCAGTACTTC.

This clonotype was counted a few times. V gene TRBV19 combines with J gene TRBJ1-5, with unresolved D. Trimming took 3 bases from V and 7 from J, leaving 10 bases between them. The CDR3 is 13 residues long. CDR1 is LNHDA, CDR2 SQIVND, per germline (reference sequence). Here the CDR3 DNA reads TGTGCCAGTAGTATGCCCAGTGACCAGCCCCAGCATTTT. Translating gives CASSMPSDQPQHF.

This clonotype was observed at least ten times. The J gene is TRBJ2-3, the V gene TRBV4-1, with TRBD2 identical over 15 bases. Germline CDR1 reads MGHRA; CDR2 reads YSYEKL. The J segment lost 6 bases and the V segment lost 5 bases, leaving 3 bases of the junction unmatched. CDR3 size: 15 residues. This CDR3 reads CASSWTSGGGDTQYF. CDR3 bases: TGCGCCAGCAGCTGGACTAGCGGGGGGGGCGATACGCAGTATTTT.

The chain joins TRBV6-5 to TRBJ1-2, with D perhaps matching TRBD1 (6 bases). Germline CDR1 reads MNHEY; CDR2 reads SVGAGI. This CDR3 has 15 residues. Trimming took 6 bases from V and 4 from J, leaving 18 bases between them. CDR3 DNA sequence: TGTGCCAGCAGCTCTACCCCGGACAGCCCCTATGGCTACACCTTC. This gives the protein CASSSTPDSPYGYTF.

This clonotype showed up just a few times. The V call is TRBV9, the J call TRBJ2-1, with D possibly matching TRBD1 (6 bases). Trimming took off 3 bases at V and 1 base at J, with 11 bases between the two ends. Germline assignment: CDR1 SGDLS and CDR2 YYNGEE. CDR3 length: 15 amino acids. The CDR3 DNA reads TGTGCCAGCAGCGCCCCAACAGGGTCCTACAATGAGCAGTTCTTC. Translation: CASSAPTGSYNEQFF.

This clonotype was observed a few times. The chain links TRBV4-2 to TRBJ1-2; 10 bases agree with TRBD1. CDR3 size: 16 residues. V gave up 0 bases and J gave up 3 bases; unmatched junction bases: 4. Germline-derived CDR1 and CDR2 are LGHNA and YNFKEQ. The CDR3 nucleotides read TGTGCCAGCAGCCAAGAGGAGGGACAGGGGTACTATGGCTACACCTTC. This sequence encodes CASSQEEGQGYYGYTF.

The sample holds a few counts of this clonotype. V and J are TRBV4-1 and TRBJ2-7; 10 bases fit TRBD2. Unmatched junction bases numbered 5, after V lost 4 bases and J lost 5 bases. Germline assignment: CDR1 MGHRA and CDR2 YSYEKL. The length of the CDR3 is 14 residues. The DNA for the CDR3 is TGCGCCAGCAGCCGGCATGGACTAGCGGACGAGCAGTACGTC. It is translated as CASSRHGLADEQYV.

This rearrangement joins TRBV19 to TRBJ1-5; weak D call: TRBD1 (5 bases). Looked up from germline, CDR1 is LNHDA and CDR2 is SQIVND (reference sequence). The V end was cut by 2 bases, the J end by 2 bases, with 10 bases between. CDR3 length: 15 amino acids. CDR3 nucleotides: TGTGCCAGTAGTATACAGGGAATCCGCAATCAGCCCCAGCATTTT. The encoded protein is CASSIQGIRNQPQHF.

This clonotype has just a few counts. V is TRBV7-6 and J is TRBJ2-5; D is unclear. Germline lookup yields CDR1 SGHVS and CDR2 FNYEAQ. CDR3 size: 15 residues. Trimming took 5 bases from V and 0 from J, leaving 13 bases between them. The CDR3 region has the DNA TGTGCCAGCAGCCTCTTAGGCAGCTACCAAGAGACCCAGTACTTC. Its protein is CASSLLGSYQETQYF. Complete variable domain (other parts from reference TRBV7-6 and TRBJ2-5): GAGVSQSPRYKVTKRGQDVALRCDPISGHVSLYWYRQALGQGPEFLTYFNYEAQQDKSGLPNDRFSAERPEGSISTLTIQRTEQRDSAMYRCASSLLGSYQETQYFGPGTRLLVL.

CDR3 residues: CASRGVGAGELFF. The DNA of the CDR3 is TGTGCCAGTAGGGGTGTAGGGGCCGGGGAGCTGTTTTTT. J is TRBJ2-2 and V is TRBV7-8; TRBD1 is a possible D gene (5 bases). V dropped 9 bases and J dropped 6 bases, with 14 bases sitting between them. The CDR3 runs 13 residues. Germline loops: CDR1 SGHVS, CDR2 FQNEAQ.

V is TRBV4-1 and J is TRBJ2-2, with D possibly being TRBD1 or TRBD2 (5 bases each). The germline V gene encodes CDR1 MGHRA and CDR2 YSYEKL. V was pared by 1 base and J by 4 bases, with 16 bases between. The CDR3 loop spans 17 amino acids. The CDR3 sequence: CASSQGGLGTSTGELFF. The DNA of the CDR3 is TGCGCCAGCAGCCAAGGAGGACTCGGGACCAGCACCGGGGAGCTGTTTTTT.

This chain connects TRBV10-3 to TRBJ2-5; D is perhaps TRBD1 or TRBD2 (6 bases each). Germline lookup yields CDR1 ENHRY and CDR2 SYGVKD. This CDR3 is built from 14 residues. Trimming cost V 2 bases and J 2 bases, with 9 bases left between them. Written as DNA, the CDR3 is TGTGCCATCAGTGAGAAGGGGGGTCAAGAGACCCAGTACTTC. Translated: CAISEKGGQETQYF.

The chain joins TRBV10-3 to TRBJ2-5, with a tentative D call TRBD2 (6 bases). V dropped 7 bases and J dropped 4 bases, with 19 bases sitting between them. CDR3 length: 15 amino acids. Germline V gives CDR1 ENHRY, CDR2 SYGVKD. CDR3 DNA sequence: TGTGCCATCAAGAAAGGGGCGGGGTTATTAGAGACCCAGTACTTC. Its translation: CAIKKGAGLLETQYF.